A single sample is the source of the 13 T cell receptor beta chains below, sequenced in a study of post-analysis software for immune sequencing data. Broader study findings: When patients were compared with controls, four or five TRBV segments were more frequent, TRBV5-6, TRBV5-1 and TRBV20-1 among them.

The authors incorporated unique molecular identifiers into the TCR beta cDNA libraries. MiXCR, run by TCRdb on the PCR reads, gives a single entry per CDR3 protein. This table holds 450,000 to 650,000 distinct CDR3 sequences, roughly two fifths found once. The antigens of these receptors remain unknown. Specimen: blood. The source of these receptors is a girl under 18 with multiple sclerosis.

This clonotype was found a few times. The rearrangement links TRBV6-5 to TRBJ1-2; a weak D match, TRBD1 (5 bases). Germline-derived CDR1 and CDR2 are MNHEY and SVGAGI. The CDR3 covers 12 residues. V was trimmed by 4 bases and J by 7 bases, leaving 10 bases between them. The CDR3 protein is CASSSTGGGYTF. The CDR3 region has the DNA TGTGCCAGCAGTTCTACAGGTGGTGGCTACACCTTC.

In this sample, this clonotype turned up once. The V and J genes are TRBV3-1 and TRBJ2-1; 7 nucleotides align to TRBD2. CDR1 and CDR2 from the germline V gene are LGHDT and YNNKEL (reference sequence). CDR3 length: 16 amino acids. Trimming at V came to 5 bases and at J to 5 bases, leaving 12 bases not matched to a gene. The CDR3 DNA reads as TGTGCCAGCAGCGATACTAAGCGGGGAAACCACAATGAGCAGTTCTTC. Amino acid sequence: CASSDTKRGNHNEQFF.

This clonotype was counted a few times. This sequence joins TRBV4-1 and TRBJ2-7, with unresolved D. CDR1 is MGHRA and CDR2 is YSYEKL in the germline V gene. The CDR3 loop spans 15 amino acids. With 0 bases removed from V and 0 bases from J, the gap between germline ends came to 9 bases. CDR3: CASSQDQTSSYEQYF. In DNA, the CDR3 is TGCGCCAGCAGCCAAGACCAGACAAGCTCCTACGAGCAGTACTTC.

The chain joins TRBV21-1 to TRBJ1-2. TRBV21-1 corresponds to a pseudogene. The CDR3 sequence is 15 residues long. The CDR3 spells CASSKAQFSGYGYTF. The CDR3 DNA reads TGTGCCAGCAGCAAAGCTCAGTTCTCAGGCTATGGCTACACCTTC.

The V gene is TRBV6-4, the J gene TRBJ2-6, with D maybe TRBD1 (5 bases). V was trimmed by 0 bases and J by 0 bases, leaving 6 bases between them. This CDR3 spans 16 amino acids. Germline loops: CDR1 MRHNA, CDR2 SNTAGT. In nucleotides, the CDR3 is TGTGCCAGCAGTGACTCAGGGGACTCTGGGGCCAACGTCCTGACTTTC. Its protein is CASSDSGDSGANVLTF.

Turning to this clonotype: At one end, the junction sequence differs from germline, possibly due to a read error. CDR3 nucleotides: TGCACCAGCAGCGCCGACAGGGTTGGAAACACCATATATTTT. Translating it yields CTSSADRVGNTIYF. This chain links TRBV5-1 with TRBJ1-3, with 7 bases fitting TRBD1. CDR1 is SGHRS, CDR2 YFSETQ, per germline. CDR3 length: 14 amino acids.

J is TRBJ1-5 and V is TRBV5-1; D is unresolved. The V and J ends lost 2 bases and 2 bases respectively, with 11 bases between them. Germline CDR1 and CDR2: SGHRS and YFSETQ. This CDR3 has 15 amino acids. The CDR3 region has the DNA TGCGCCAGCAGCTTTGCACCCCAAGGCAATCAGCCCCAGCATTTT. Amino acids: CASSFAPQGNQPQHF.

The rearrangement links TRBV7-9 to TRBJ1-6; D not resolved. The ends were cut back, 6 bases at V and 0 bases at J, with 12 bases in the middle. CDR3 length: 16 residues. In germline, CDR1 is SEHNR, CDR2 FQNEAQ (reference sequence). Here the CDR3 reads CASRTTRSSYNSPLHF. CDR3 DNA sequence: TGTGCCAGCAGGACTACAAGGAGCTCCTATAATTCACCCCTCCACTTT.

In its sample, this clonotype was seen a few times. The chain couples TRBV12-3 or TRBV12-4 to TRBJ1-1; possible D gene TRBD1, 5 bases. The V gene lost 4 bases and the J gene lost 7 bases, with 13 bases spanning the gap. This CDR3 is built from 13 residues. The CDR3 sequence is CASSSAGIYEAFF. The DNA of the CDR3 is TGTGCCAGCAGTTCTGCAGGGATTTATGAAGCTTTCTTT.

V usage is TRBV12-3 or TRBV12-4 and J usage is TRBJ1-2; D uncertain. This CDR3 is 14 amino acids long. The ends were cut back, 1 base at V and 8 bases at J, with 14 bases in the middle. CDR3 protein: CASSLVTATGGYTF. The CDR3 DNA reads as TGTGCCAGCAGTTTAGTCACAGCTACCGGAGGCTACACCTTC.

The chain has TRBV20-1 and TRBJ2-1; D remains ambiguous. The V end was cut by 0 bases, the J end by 1 base, with 10 bases between. The CDR3 has 15 residues. The germline V gene encodes CDR1 DFQATT and CDR2 SNEGSKA (reference sequence). In DNA, the CDR3 is TGCAGTGCTAGAGATCGAAGGTTTTCCTACAATGAGCAGTTCTTC. Translating it yields CSARDRRFSYNEQFF.

The chain employs TRBV5-6 and TRBJ1-5; D gene uncertain. The CDR3 has 17 amino acids. Trimming pared 1 base from V and 1 base from J, leaving 15 bases between. The germline V gene encodes CDR1 SGHDT and CDR2 YYEEEE. The CDR3 spells CASSLRKALNSNQPQHF. CDR3 nucleotide sequence: TGTGCCAGCAGCTTGAGGAAGGCCCTTAACAGCAATCAGCCCCAGCATTTT.

This clonotype showed up just a few times. The chain uses TRBV29-1 and TRBJ2-1; D not resolved. The ends were cut back, 5 bases at V and 0 bases at J, with 11 bases in the middle. Germline assignment: CDR1 SQVTM and CDR2 ANQGSEA. There are 14 residues in the CDR3. The CDR3 spells CSVPDGSSYNEQFF. DNA for the CDR3: TGCAGCGTTCCGGACGGATCCTCCTACAATGAGCAGTTCTTC.